These 3 T cell receptor beta chains originate from one sample sequenced in a study of blood T cells in healthy people across ages. Primed by a sample-barcoded 5' primer and a J-beta primer mix, a second PCR proceeded for about 6 to 11 cycles. One entry per CDR3 protein, called by TCRdb with MiXCR from the 5' RACE reads. The table records about a million distinct CDR3 sequences, roughly 51% of them present only once. The sequenced sample was blood. These receptor sequences come from a woman aged 60 to 75 in good health.

The chain recombines TRBV20-1 with TRBJ2-7; D remains unclear. The CDR3 is 13 residues long. The germline CDR1 and CDR2 sequences are DFQATT and SNEGSKA (reference sequence). Trimming cost V 7 bases and J 5 bases, with 18 bases left between them. The CDR3 DNA reads TGCAGTGGTCGAACCGCCGGATCCCACGAGCAGTACTTC. Amino acids: CSGRTAGSHEQYF.

This clonotype was found many times. The V call is TRBV6-5, the J call TRBJ2-5; 15 nucleotides agree with TRBD2. Germline V CDR1 and CDR2: MNHEY, SVGAGI. With 1 base clipped from V and 0 bases from J, the junction kept 9 bases outside the gene matches. The CDR3 spans 20 residues. The CDR3 nucleotides read TGTGCCAGCAGTTACTGGTCCGGGACTAGCGGGAGGAGTTACCAAGAGACCCAGTACTTC. Its translation is CASSYWSGTSGRSYQETQYF.

This clonotype was counted a few times. This chain connects TRBV29-1 to TRBJ2-1, with a weak D call TRBD2 (6 bases). The germline V gene encodes CDR1 SQVTM and CDR2 ANQGSEA. The CDR3 is 16 residues long. Trimming stripped 7 bases from V and 6 bases from J, with 25 bases between. In DNA form, the CDR3 reads TGCAGCGCCGGGGGTGGGATATCCTTAAGGGTCAATGAGCAGTTCTTC. Its protein product is CSAGGGISLRVNEQFF.